Sequencing of this T cell receptor beta chain was carried out in a study of T cell responses to AZD1222 COVID-19 vaccine. Study conclusions and caveats: Recipients of AZD1222 seropositive at baseline numbered only five or six. The study reported that nearly half of spike-specific TCRs target unmutated variant regions. Samples come after the peak T cell response, not at day 14.

As regards this clone: The antigen remains undetermined.

Sequencing was performed with immunoSEQ multiplex PCR; in TCRdb, only in-frame clones are kept and a portion is missing. This sample has about 140,000 clones, with about nine tenths found just once. The germline V gene encodes CDR1 MNHEY and CDR2 SVGAGI. Trimming removed 7 bases from V and 8 bases from J, with 11 bases in between. The CDR3 covers 11 residues. The material sequenced was peripheral blood, taken 28 days after the second AZD1222 dose. The V call is TRBV6-5, the J call TRBJ1-2; D may be TRBD1 (5 bases). This TCR came from an adult who received the AZD1222 COVID-19 vaccine. The CDR3 nucleotides are TGTGCCAGCACTCAGGGACGAGGCTACACCTTC. It translates to CASTQGRGYTF.